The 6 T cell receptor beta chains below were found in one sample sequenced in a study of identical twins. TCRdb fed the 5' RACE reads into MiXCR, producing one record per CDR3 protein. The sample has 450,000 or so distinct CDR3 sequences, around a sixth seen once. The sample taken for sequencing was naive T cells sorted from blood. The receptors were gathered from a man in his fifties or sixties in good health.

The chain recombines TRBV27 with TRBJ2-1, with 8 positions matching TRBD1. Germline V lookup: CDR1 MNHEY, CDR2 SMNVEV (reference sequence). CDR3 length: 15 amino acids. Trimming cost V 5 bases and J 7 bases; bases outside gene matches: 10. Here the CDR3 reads CASSPLGQGMNEQFF. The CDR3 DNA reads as TGTGCCAGCAGTCCCCTCGGACAGGGTATGAATGAGCAGTTCTTC.

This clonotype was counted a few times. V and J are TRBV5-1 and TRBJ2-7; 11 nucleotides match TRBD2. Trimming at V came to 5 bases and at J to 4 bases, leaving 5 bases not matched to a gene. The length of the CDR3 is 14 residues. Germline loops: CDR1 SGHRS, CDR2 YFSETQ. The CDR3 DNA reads TGCGCCAGCAGGGGGACTAGCGGAGTTTACGAGCAGTACTTC. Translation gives CASRGTSGVYEQYF.

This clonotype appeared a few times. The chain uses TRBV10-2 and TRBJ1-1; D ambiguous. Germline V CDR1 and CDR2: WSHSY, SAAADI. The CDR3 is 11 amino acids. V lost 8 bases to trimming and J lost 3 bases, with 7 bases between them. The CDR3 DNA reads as TGCGCCAGCGGCAGAGACACTGAAGCTTTCTTT. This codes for CASGRDTEAFF.

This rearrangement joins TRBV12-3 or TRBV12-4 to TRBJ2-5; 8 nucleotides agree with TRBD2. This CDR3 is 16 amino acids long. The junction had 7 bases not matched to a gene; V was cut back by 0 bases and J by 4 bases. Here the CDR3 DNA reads TGTGCCAGCAGTTTAGCTAGCGGGGTGAAGGGAGAGACCCAGTACTTC. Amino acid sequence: CASSLASGVKGETQYF.

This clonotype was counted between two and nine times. Here the CDR3 reads CASSDGLRSSYNEQFF. CDR3 nucleotide sequence: TGTGCCAGCAGCGATGGGCTCCGCAGCTCCTACAATGAGCAGTTCTTC. This chain uses TRBV28 with TRBJ2-1; D is undetermined. The CDR3 spans 16 residues. Germline V gene sequence: CDR1 MDHEN, CDR2 SYDVKM. V dropped 6 bases and J dropped 0 bases, with 15 bases sitting between them.

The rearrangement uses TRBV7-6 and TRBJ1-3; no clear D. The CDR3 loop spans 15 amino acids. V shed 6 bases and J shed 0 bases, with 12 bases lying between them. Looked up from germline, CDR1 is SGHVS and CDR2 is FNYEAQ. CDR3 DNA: TGTGCCAGCAGTCCCTGGGAGAGCTCTGGAAACACCATATATTTT. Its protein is CASSPWESSGNTIYF.